This T cell receptor beta chain was profiled in a study of T cells in Graves' hyperthyroidism and ophthalmopathy. Overall study results and limits: Clonotypes that were expanded in thyroid above 0.001 mostly appeared in blood too.

There were TCR beta CDR3 regions amplified from RNA transcripts. First-round RT-PCR targeting the TCR CDR3 was performed with the HTBI primer set. TCRdb processed the multiplex PCR reads anew with MiXCR; each CDR3 protein has one entry. This sample carries a few hundred thousand distinct CDR3 sequences, more than 12% of them seen once, and the ten largest clones take approximately 32%. The sample holds a few counts of this clonotype. Its antigen remains unidentified. Trimming cost V 3 bases and J 0 bases; bases outside gene matches: 5. CDR3 length: 14 residues. CDR1 and CDR2 from the germline V gene are DFQATT and SNEGSKA (reference sequence).

J is TRBJ2-7 and V is TRBV20-1; 7 nucleotides line up with TRBD2. This clonotype was obtained from a woman under 40 with Graves' hyperthyroidism. The source material was blood. The CDR3 loop reads CSARVERGSYEQYF. CDR3 DNA sequence: TGCAGTGCTAGGGTCGAGCGGGGCTCCTACGAGCAGTACTTC.